This TCR beta chain appears in the sequencing data of a study of CD8 T cells in Susac syndrome. Sequencing of TCR beta was carried out in blood CD8+ and CD4+ T cells. TEMRA cells were enriched by FACS, while CD8+ and CD4+ T cells were obtained through a negative isolation that was performed magnetically. V lost 10 bases, J lost 10 bases, and 21 bases lay in between. The CDR3 runs 13 residues. Per the germline V gene, CDR1 is SGHNT and CDR2 is YYREEE (reference sequence). The authors reverse transcribed roughly 0.5 to 1 ug RNA with random hexamers. Amplification of the TCR beta CDR3 was carried out by immunoSEQ multiplex PCR, which spanned a total of 54 Vbeta and 13 Jbeta segments. TCRdb used MiXCR to reprocess the immunoSEQ multiplex PCR reads, holding one entry per CDR3 protein. The sample has about 280,000 distinct CDR3 sequences, approximately 84% seen once.

The specimen sequenced was CD8+ T cells from PBMCs. The chain joins TRBV5-4 to TRBJ2-1, with unresolved D. This receptor was obtained from a human donor with multiple sclerosis. DNA of the CDR3: TGTGCCGTCCGGGCTAGTTCCAATGCCGAGCAGTTCTTC. This encodes CAVRASSNAEQFF.